This entry concerns a single TCR beta chain. Its antigen remains unidentified. This CDR3 has 15 residues. V was cut by 2 bases and J by 0 bases, with 11 bases left in between. From germline, CDR1 is MNHEY and CDR2 SMNVEV (reference sequence). The immunoSEQ assay was v3. Sequencing depth was 1.5 million to 2 million read pairs for survey level, about 5-6.5 million for deep. Clones were read by immunoSEQ multiplex PCR, and TCRdb kept only the in-frame ones, dropping some. The sample yields about 32,000 clones, 74% seen once. These data belong to a study of TIL therapy for anti-PD-1-resistant metastatic lung cancer. Study details: Tumors had a median PD-L1 proportion score of less than 6.5%. Median tumor mutation burden was 1.5 mutations per megabase.

The study's findings and limits: Patients were highly selected, enriched for treatment-naive, never-smoker and oncogene-addicted cases.

The time point is: pre-treatment sample, taken before nivolumab and TIL therapy. The sample here was blood, taken at baseline. The clonotype comes from a woman aged 30 to 85 with non-small cell lung cancer. The chain recombines TRBV27 with TRBJ2-7; weak D call: TRBD2 (6 bases). CDR3 in DNA: TGTGCCAGCAGTTTAACCGGCGGGGTCTCCTACGAGCAGTACTTC. As protein: CASSLTGGVSYEQYF.